This T cell receptor beta chain was retrieved from a study of blood T cells in healthy people across ages. Study-wide results and caveats: PBMCs that were unsorted prevented a conclusive naive versus antigen-experienced comparison.

This clonotype came up a few times. Its specificity is not known. Germline lookup yields CDR1 SGHAT and CDR2 FQNNGV. V dropped 4 bases and J dropped 4 bases, with 20 bases sitting between them. The CDR3 has 17 amino acids. Together with a sample-barcoded 5' primer, a J-beta primer mix was included in a second PCR lasting roughly 6 to 12 cycles. A single record per CDR3 protein comes from TCRdb applying MiXCR to the 5' RACE reads. The sample holds 1.5 million to 1.8 million distinct CDR3 sequences, roughly 43% seen once. The chain couples TRBV11-2 to TRBJ2-1; D is perhaps TRBD1 (6 bases). This sequence originates from a woman under 30 in good health. The sample was blood. The CDR3 is CASSSEVLGGWYNEQFF. In DNA form, the CDR3 reads TGTGCCAGCAGCTCCGAAGTCCTAGGGGGTTGGTACAATGAGCAGTTCTTC.